The present entry profiles one T cell receptor beta chain with its context. The data belong to a study of blood T cell repertoires in COVID-19. From germline, CDR1 is SGHTA and CDR2 FQGNSA. This CDR3 contains 13 residues. V dropped 5 bases and J dropped 8; count of bases not matched to a gene: 6. Assay used: immunoSEQ multiplex PCR; TCRdb lists only in-frame clones, some missing. The sample lists some 110,000 clones; around 86% were seen once. The sequence was collected from a man in his forties with acute or convalescent COVID-19. This chain uses TRBV7-2 with TRBJ2-4, with 7 bases lining up with TRBD2. The specimen was peripheral blood. The CDR3 region is CASSGGGRDIQYF. CDR3 DNA sequence: TGTGCCAGCAGCGGGGGGGGAAGGGACATTCAGTACTTC.